This T cell receptor beta chain was observed in a study of early T cells in non-severe SARS-CoV-2 infection. Unique molecular identifiers were added to individual cDNA molecules. TCRdb reprocessed the 5' RACE reads with MiXCR, giving one entry per CDR3 protein. The sample gives some 57,000 distinct CDR3 sequences, approximately 12% of which show up once; 9.5% to 10% is in the top ten. This clonotype showed up just a few times. The source of this sequence is an adult who was a healthcare worker with PCR-confirmed SARS-CoV-2 infection or an uninfected control (not recorded which). Sequenced sample: whole blood.

CDR3 nucleotides: TGTGCCAGCAGTTACAAGGTGTCATTCTCTGGAAACACCATATATTTT. As protein: CASSYKVSFSGNTIYF. The chain recombines TRBV6-5 with TRBJ1-3; D gene ambiguous. CDR3 length equals 16 residues. Germline CDR1 is MNHEY and CDR2 is SVGAGI. V was shortened by 2 bases and J by 0 bases, with 11 bases between the two germline ends.